This is a list of T cell receptor beta chains from one sample in a study of vaccination and CD4 T cells after COVID-19. TCRdb itself ran the PCR reads through MiXCR, one entry per CDR3 protein. The sample holds 9,000 to 13,000 distinct CDR3 sequences; approximately 26% are singletons and the top ten take 46%. Which antigens these TCRs recognize remains unknown. The specimen comprised CD4+ T cells from blood, cultured in vitro, sampled before SARS-CoV-2 vaccination. The receptors were gathered from a human donor who received a COVID-19 vaccine. CDR3s include the opening cysteine and the closing phenylalanine or tryptophan. The D gene is left open where the match is weak. Clone size is stated in some rows and not others, as once, few, many or a class when expanded.

clone_size: NA; cdr3_length: 15; v_call: TRBV11-3; d_call: NA; j_call: TRBJ2-1; cdr3_nt: TGTGCCAGCAGCTCTCCTCGGAGCGATCCCAATGAGCAGTTCTTC; cdr3_aa: CASSSPRSDPNEQFF
clone_size: NA; cdr3_length: 14; v_call: TRBV19; d_call: NA; j_call: TRBJ2-5; cdr3_nt: TGTGCCAGTAGTATGCGTGGACAGCAAGAGACCCAGTACTTC; cdr3_aa: CASSMRGQQETQYF
clone_size: few; cdr3_length: 15; v_call: TRBV4-2; d_call: NA; j_call: TRBJ2-1; cdr3_nt: TGTGCCAGCAGCCCCCCCCGGCGGGGCAACAATGAGCAGTTCTTC; cdr3_aa: CASSPPRRGNNEQFF
clone_size: few; cdr3_length: 17; v_call: TRBV6-1; d_call: NA; j_call: TRBJ1-1; cdr3_nt: TGTGCCAGCAGTGATTGGACAGAGTCCTACCTGAACACTGAAGCTTTCTTT; cdr3_aa: CASSDWTESYLNTEAFF
clone_size: few; cdr3_length: 13; v_call: TRBV20-1; d_call: NA; j_call: TRBJ1-1; cdr3_nt: TGCAGTGCAAACCGTGACGGAAACACTGAAGCTTTCTTT; cdr3_aa: CSANRDGNTEAFF
clone_size: few; cdr3_length: 16; v_call: TRBV15; d_call: TRBD1; j_call: TRBJ1-1; cdr3_nt: TGTGCCACCAGCAGAGATTGGACAGGGGGCGCGACTGAAGCTTTCTTT; cdr3_aa: CATSRDWTGGATEAFF
clone_size: once; cdr3_length: 16; v_call: TRBV12-3/TRBV12-4; d_call: TRBD1; j_call: TRBJ2-1; cdr3_nt: TGTGCCAGCAGCCCCGACAGGGGTGGTCTACACAATGAGCAGCTCTTC; cdr3_aa: CASSPDRGGLHNEQLF
clone_size: NA; cdr3_length: 12; v_call: TRBV20-1; d_call: NA; j_call: TRBJ2-7; cdr3_nt: TGCAGTGCTAGACAGGGTAACGGCGAGCAGTACTTC; cdr3_aa: CSARQGNGEQYF
clone_size: NA; cdr3_length: 15; v_call: TRBV25-1; d_call: TRBD2; j_call: TRBJ2-3; cdr3_nt: TGTGCCAGCAGTCCGGGGACTAGCGGGGGAGATACGCAGTATTTT; cdr3_aa: CASSPGTSGGDTQYF
clone_size: NA; cdr3_length: 13; v_call: TRBV20-1; d_call: NA; j_call: TRBJ1-2; cdr3_nt: TGCAGTGCGAAGAGGCCCGGGGACTATGGCTACACCTTC; cdr3_aa: CSAKRPGDYGYTF
clone_size: few; cdr3_length: 12; v_call: TRBV19; d_call: NA; j_call: TRBJ2-1; cdr3_nt: TGTGCCAGTACCCCCTGGGGCGGGGAGCAGTTCTTC; cdr3_aa: CASTPWGGEQFF
clone_size: NA; cdr3_length: 17; v_call: TRBV24-1; d_call: TRBD1; j_call: TRBJ2-3; cdr3_nt: TGTGCCACCAGTGATTTTTCGGGGACAGGGGGCACAGATACGCAGTATTTT; cdr3_aa: CATSDFSGTGGTDTQYF
clone_size: few; cdr3_length: 14; v_call: TRBV19; d_call: TRBD1; j_call: TRBJ2-7; cdr3_nt: TGTGCCAGTAGTGGTCAGGGGGTTTCCTACGAGCAGTACTTC; cdr3_aa: CASSGQGVSYEQYF
clone_size: NA; cdr3_length: 15; v_call: TRBV12-3/TRBV12-4; d_call: NA; j_call: TRBJ1-2; cdr3_nt: TGTGCCAGCAGTTTAAGGAGGGGGAAAGGCTATGGCTACACCTTC; cdr3_aa: CASSLRRGKGYGYTF
clone_size: NA; cdr3_length: 15; v_call: TRBV20-1; d_call: TRBD2; j_call: TRBJ2-3; cdr3_nt: TGCAGTGCTTCTCCCGGGACTAGCCCCACAGATACGCAGTATTTT; cdr3_aa: CSASPGTSPTDTQYF
clone_size: NA; cdr3_length: 12; v_call: TRBV5-1; d_call: TRBD1; j_call: TRBJ1-1; cdr3_nt: TGCGCCAGCAGCTTAGAGGGACAGAAAGCTTTCTTT; cdr3_aa: CASSLEGQKAFF
clone_size: few; cdr3_length: 15; v_call: TRBV12-5; d_call: NA; j_call: TRBJ2-7; cdr3_nt: TGTGCTAGTGGTTTCCCGACTGGTTCGGACTACGAGCAGTACTTC; cdr3_aa: CASGFPTGSDYEQYF